This TCR beta chain comes out of a study of blood T cell repertoires in COVID-19. Study summary: The analysed material was cDNA or gDNA that came from T cells, B-cell-depleted T cells, or PBMCs.

Trimming cost V 2 bases and J 4 bases, with 2 bases left between them. The CDR3 totals 11 residues. Per the germline V gene, CDR1 is MNHNS and CDR2 is SASEGT. Sequencing was performed with immunoSEQ multiplex PCR; in TCRdb, only in-frame clones are kept and a portion is missing. The top ten clones hold 6.9% of a sample with 200,000 or so clones, about 80% of them seen once. This receptor was obtained from a human donor with acute or convalescent COVID-19. The donor label of this sample is uncertain. Material: peripheral blood. The V call is TRBV6-1, the J call TRBJ1-2; D is uncertain. The CDR3 loop reads CASSELYGYTF. CDR3 in DNA: TGTGCCAGCAGTGAACTCTATGGCTACACCTTC.